This T cell receptor beta chain appears in the sequencing data of a study of shared clonotypes between healthy human individuals. Germline CDR1 MRHNA, CDR2 SNTAGT. Trimming cost V 0 bases and J 0 bases, with 10 bases left between them. The CDR3 sequence is 16 residues long. Here immunoSEQ multiplex PCR was the method, and the copy in TCRdb shows in-frame clones only, minus some. This sample has about 1 million clones; about 75% occur once, and the top ten carry 1.4%. Sequencing was done on a sample of memory CD4+ T cells sorted from blood. The subset is: CD45RA-negative fraction. The chain links TRBV6-4 to TRBJ2-3; possible D gene TRBD2, 5 bases. The TCR originated in a young man in good health. CDR3 DNA sequence: TGTGCCAGCAGTGACTCCGGGATTTCTAGCACAGATACGCAGTATTTT. The encoded protein is CASSDSGISSTDTQYF.